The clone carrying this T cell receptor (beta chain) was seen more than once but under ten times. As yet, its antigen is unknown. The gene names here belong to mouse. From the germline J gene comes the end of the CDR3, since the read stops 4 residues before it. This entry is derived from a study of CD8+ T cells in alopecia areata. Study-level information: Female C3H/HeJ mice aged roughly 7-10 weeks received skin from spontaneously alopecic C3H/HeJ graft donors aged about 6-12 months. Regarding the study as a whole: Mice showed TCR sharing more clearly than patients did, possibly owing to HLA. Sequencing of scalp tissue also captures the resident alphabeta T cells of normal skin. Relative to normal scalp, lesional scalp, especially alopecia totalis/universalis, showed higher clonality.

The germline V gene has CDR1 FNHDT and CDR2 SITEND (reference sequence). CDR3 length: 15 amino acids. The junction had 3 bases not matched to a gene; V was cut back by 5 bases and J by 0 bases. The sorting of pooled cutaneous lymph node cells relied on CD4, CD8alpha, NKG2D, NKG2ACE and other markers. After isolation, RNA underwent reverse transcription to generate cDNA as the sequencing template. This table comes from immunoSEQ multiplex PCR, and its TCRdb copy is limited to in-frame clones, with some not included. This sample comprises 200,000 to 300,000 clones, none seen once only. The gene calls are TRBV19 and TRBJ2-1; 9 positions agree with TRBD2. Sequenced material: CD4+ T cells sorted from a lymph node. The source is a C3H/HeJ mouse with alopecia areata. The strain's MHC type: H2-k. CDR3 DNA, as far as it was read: TGTGCCAGCAGACGACTGGGGGATAACTATGCT. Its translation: CASRRLGDNYA. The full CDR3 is CASRRLGDNYAEQFF.